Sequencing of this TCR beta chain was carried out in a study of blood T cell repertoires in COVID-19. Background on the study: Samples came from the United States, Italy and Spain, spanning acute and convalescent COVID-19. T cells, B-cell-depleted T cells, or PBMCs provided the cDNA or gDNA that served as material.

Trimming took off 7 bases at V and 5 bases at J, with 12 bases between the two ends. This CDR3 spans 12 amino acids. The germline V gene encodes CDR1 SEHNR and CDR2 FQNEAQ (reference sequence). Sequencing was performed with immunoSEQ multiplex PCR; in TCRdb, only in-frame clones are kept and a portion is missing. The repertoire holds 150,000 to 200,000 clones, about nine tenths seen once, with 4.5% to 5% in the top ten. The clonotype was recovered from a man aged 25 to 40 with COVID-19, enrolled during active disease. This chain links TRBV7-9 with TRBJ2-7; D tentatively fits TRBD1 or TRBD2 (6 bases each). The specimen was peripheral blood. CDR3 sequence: CASTKGGHEQYF. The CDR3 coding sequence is TGTGCCAGCACCAAAGGGGGGCACGAGCAGTACTTC.